These T cell receptor beta chains were read from a single sample in a study of T cells after yellow fever vaccination. TCRdb reprocessed the 5' RACE reads with MiXCR, giving one entry per CDR3 protein. The sample has approximately 550,000 distinct CDR3 sequences, roughly 21% seen once. The sample was PBMCs, taken 15 days after the yellow fever booster vaccination. These receptors were taken from a man aged 25 to 40 who received the YFV17D yellow fever vaccine. CDR3s include the opening cysteine and the closing phenylalanine or tryptophan. D genes are given only for firm matches. Expanded clones are given a class, and other clones once, few, many or no size at all.

j_call v_call d_call clone_size cdr3_nt cdr3_aa
TRBJ2-6 TRBV7-7 NA NA TGTGCTAGCAGCTCCCAGGTTGGCGGGGCCAACGTCCTGACTTTC CASSSQVGGANVLTF
TRBJ2-7 TRBV5-1 TRBD1 NA TGCGCCAGCAGCTACTCGGGACAGATATACGAGCAGTACTTC CASSYSGQIYEQYF
TRBJ2-7 TRBV9 NA NA TGTGCCAGCAGCGTAGGGCCAGGGGTCAACGAGCAGTACTTC CASSVGPGVNEQYF
TRBJ2-2 TRBV19 NA few TGTGCCAGTAGTCTCCCGTTGCGACAGGCTCTAGGGGAGCTGTTTTTT CASSLPLRQALGELFF
TRBJ2-5 TRBV6-2/TRBV6-3 TRBD1 many TGTGCCAGCAGTTACTATTCCGGGACAGCGTACTTC CASSYYSGTAYF
TRBJ2-5 TRBV29-1 NA few TGCAGCGTTGGGCTCGGACAAGACACCCAGTACTTC CSVGLGQDTQYF
TRBJ2-1 TRBV12-3/TRBV12-4 TRBD1 NA TGTGCCAGCTGCGGGGACAGGGAGGGTCATGAGCAGTTCTTC CASCGDREGHEQFF
TRBJ2-7 TRBV7-2 NA few TGTGCCAGCAGCTCCGTGGCGGGCCTCCAAGCCTACGAGCAGTACTTC CASSSVAGLQAYEQYF
TRBJ2-1 TRBV11-2 TRBD2 NA TGTGCCAGCAGCTATCTAGCTAGCCGGACTAGCGGGAGCAATGAGCAGTTCTTC CASSYLASRTSGSNEQFF
TRBJ2-4 TRBV6-1 NA NA TGTGCCAGCAGCCGGACGACCGCCGGCCGGAACATTCAGTACTTC CASSRTTAGRNIQYF
TRBJ2-7 TRBV7-9 TRBD1 NA TGTGCCAGCAGCCTAAAGGACAGGGGGCCCTACGAGCAGTACTTC CASSLKDRGPYEQYF
TRBJ1-5 TRBV7-9 NA NA TGTGCCAGCACCTCGGGAGGGTCTAGTCAGCCCCAGCATTTT CASTSGGSSQPQHF
TRBJ2-7 TRBV20-1 NA NA TGCTGTGCTAGAGGCCTGGCTAGCGGAGGGGGGTCCGAGCAGTACTTC CCARGLASGGGSEQYF
TRBJ2-5 TRBV5-1 NA few TGCGCCAGCAGCAGAGAGACTAGTCCCCAAGAGACCCAGTACTTC CASSRETSPQETQYF
TRBJ2-5 TRBV6-5 NA NA TGTGCCAGCAGTTACTCGACCAGGCAAGAGACCCAGTACTTC CASSYSTRQETQYF
TRBJ2-2 TRBV24-1 NA few TGTGCCACCAGTGGGGGTTTTCGCACCGGGGAGCTGTTTTTT CATSGGFRTGELFF
TRBJ1-2 TRBV18 NA NA TGTGCCAGCTCACCGGGACCGGGGGTCTATGACTACACCTTC CASSPGPGVYDYTF
TRBJ2-1 TRBV5-4 NA few TGTGCCAGCAGCTGGGGGCGAGGAAGCTACAATGAGCAGTTCTTC CASSWGRGSYNEQFF
TRBJ1-5 TRBV2 TRBD1 few TGTGCCAGCATGGTGGGGACAGGGTATCAGCCCCAGCATTTT CASMVGTGYQPQHF
TRBJ2-7 TRBV12-3/TRBV12-4 NA few TGTGCCAGCAGTTTGAATACCGGCGACAGGTGGTACGAGCAGTACTTC CASSLNTGDRWYEQYF
TRBJ2-7 TRBV5-4 NA NA TGTGCCAGCAGCCTACAGGGAAAGCAGGGCTACGAGCAGTACTTC CASSLQGKQGYEQYF
TRBJ2-7 TRBV5-1 NA few TGCGCCAGCAGCTTGGACAGAGCTACTTACGAGCAGTACTTC CASSLDRATYEQYF
TRBJ1-6 TRBV10-3 TRBD1 few TGTGCCATCAGTGTATCTGGGCAGGGGGTGAAGGATTCACCCCTCCACTTT CAISVSGQGVKDSPLHF
TRBJ2-2 TRBV7-2 NA NA TGTGCCAGCCAGGGGGGCAGGGAGGCCGGGGAGCTGTTTTTT CASQGGREAGELFF
TRBJ2-5 TRBV14 TRBD2 NA TGTGCCAGCAGCCAAGATGGGACTAGCGTCCAAGAGACCCAGTACTTC CASSQDGTSVQETQYF
TRBJ2-3 TRBV20-1 TRBD2 few TGCAGTGCCAACAGGGTAGCGGGAGGCCCAGATACGCAGTATTTT CSANRVAGGPDTQYF
TRBJ2-5 TRBV7-3 TRBD1 few TGTGCCAGCAGCTTAAGGGGCAGGGGGCTCCAAGAGACCCAGTACTTC CASSLRGRGLQETQYF
TRBJ2-3 TRBV7-3 NA few TGTGCCAGCGCTCAGATCGGACGGCTGGCCACGCAGTATTTT CASAQIGRLATQYF
TRBJ2-1 TRBV24-1 NA NA TGTGCCACCAGTGATTTTAGGGACTTATCCAATGAGCAGTTCTTC CATSDFRDLSNEQFF
TRBJ1-2 TRBV20-1 NA NA TGCAGTGCTAGCACCCGGTGGACAGTTCCACTAGATTCTGGTGGCTACACCTTC CSASTRWTVPLDSGGYTF
TRBJ2-3 TRBV9 NA NA TGTGCCAGCAGCCTAAAGATCGGCACAGATACGCAGTATTTT CASSLKIGTDTQYF
TRBJ2-2 TRBV20-1 NA few TGCAGTGCTAGGTGGGGGCCAACGGGCGGGGAGCTGTTTTTT CSARWGPTGGELFF
TRBJ2-3 TRBV11-2 TRBD2 few TGTGCCAGCAGCCCGGGGGCTAGCGGGAGTTGGCACACAGATACGCAGTATTTT CASSPGASGSWHTDTQYF
TRBJ2-5 TRBV7-2 TRBD1 few TGTGCCAGCAGTACTCTCGAAGGGACAGGCCAAGAGACCCAGTACTTC CASSTLEGTGQETQYF
TRBJ2-7 TRBV12-3/TRBV12-4 NA NA TGTGCCAGCACCGGTTCTGACAGCAACTACGAGCAGTACTTC CASTGSDSNYEQYF
TRBJ2-5 TRBV9 NA few TGTGCCAGCAGCGCGAGCCCGGGGGATCAAGAGACCCAGTACTTC CASSASPGDQETQYF
TRBJ2-7 TRBV18 TRBD1 few TGTGCCAGCTCACCCCGGGACAGGTGGGCAGGTGAGCAGTACTTC CASSPRDRWAGEQYF
TRBJ2-3 TRBV30 NA NA TGTGCCTGGACCCGCTGGGCTGGCGGCAAGCAGTATTTT CAWTRWAGGKQYF
TRBJ1-1 TRBV11-2 NA few TGTGCCAGCAGCTTCCGACAGGCCATGAACACTGAAGCTTTCTTT CASSFRQAMNTEAFF
TRBJ1-1 TRBV7-2 NA NA TGTGCCAGCAGCTTAGCTCATCAACAGGCAACTTTCTTT CASSLAHQQATFF
TRBJ2-2 TRBV9 NA few TGTGCCAGCAGCGGGGGGATGCTGGGCGCTACCACCGGGGAGCTGTTTTTT CASSGGMLGATTGELFF
TRBJ2-7 TRBV7-2 NA NA TGTGCCAGCAGCTTAGCTACAGGACTAACCCACTACGAGCAGTACTTC CASSLATGLTHYEQYF
TRBJ1-1 TRBV6-2/TRBV6-3 NA few TGTGCCAGCAGAAACGTAGAGAGCAAGGCTTTCTTT CASRNVESKAFF
TRBJ2-7 TRBV7-8 NA NA TGTGCCAGCAGCTTAGTGTCCGGGGGCGTCTACGAGCAGTACTTC CASSLVSGGVYEQYF
TRBJ2-1 TRBV12-3/TRBV12-4 TRBD2 NA TGTGCCAGCAGTCGCCTAGCGGGAGCGTTCTTC CASSRLAGAFF
TRBJ2-7 TRBV20-1 TRBD2 few TGCAGTGCGGACGCTAGCGGCCACTACGAGCAGTACTTC CSADASGHYEQYF
TRBJ1-1 TRBV2 NA NA TGTGCCAGCAGTGAAGATTCGGAGGACAGTAAAGCTTTCTTT CASSEDSEDSKAFF
TRBJ2-3 TRBV7-9 TRBD2 few TGTGCCAGCAGCTTCCCGACTAGCGGCAGCACAGATACGCAGTATTTT CASSFPTSGSTDTQYF
TRBJ2-7 TRBV20-1 TRBD1 NA TGCAGTGCGGACAGGAAGGGCGAGCAGTACTTC CSADRKGEQYF